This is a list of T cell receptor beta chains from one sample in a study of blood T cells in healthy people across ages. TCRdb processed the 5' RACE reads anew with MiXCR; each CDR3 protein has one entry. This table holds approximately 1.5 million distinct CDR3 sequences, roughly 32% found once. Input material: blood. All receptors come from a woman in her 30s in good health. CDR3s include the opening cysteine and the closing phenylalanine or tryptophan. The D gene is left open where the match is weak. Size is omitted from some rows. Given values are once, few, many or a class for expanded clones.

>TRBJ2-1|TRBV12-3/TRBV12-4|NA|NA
TGTGCCAGCAGCTGGACTTCTAGCAATGGGCAGTTCTTC
CASSWTSSNGQFF
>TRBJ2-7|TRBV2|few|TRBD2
TGTGCCAGCAGTGATGTAGCGGCTAGCGGGTCCCAGTACTTC
CASSDVAASGSQYF
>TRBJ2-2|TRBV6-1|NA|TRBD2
TGTGCCAGCAGTCGTAGCGGGGGGGCCGTCCGGACCGGGGAGCTGTTTTTT
CASSRSGGAVRTGELFF
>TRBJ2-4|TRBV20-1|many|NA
TGCAGTGCTTACCCCCAAAACATTCAGTACTTC
CSAYPQNIQYF
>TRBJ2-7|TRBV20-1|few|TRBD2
TGCAGTGCTAGAGATCTGGGCGGGAGGGTCTCCTACGAGCAGTACTTC
CSARDLGGRVSYEQYF
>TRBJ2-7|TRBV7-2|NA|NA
TGTGCCAGCAGCTCGGACCAGGTGAGCTACAATGAGCAGTACTTC
CASSSDQVSYNEQYF
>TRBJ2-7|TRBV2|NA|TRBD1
TGTGCCAGCCACAGGGGGGTTGAGTACGAGCAGTACTTC
CASHRGVEYEQYF
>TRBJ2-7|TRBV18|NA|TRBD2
TGTGCCAGCTCACCCCTTGTAGCGGGCGAGCAGTACTTC
CASSPLVAGEQYF
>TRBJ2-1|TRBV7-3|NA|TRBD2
TGTGCCAGCTCTCTCTGGGGGACTAGATCTAACAATGAGCAGTTCTTC
CASSLWGTRSNNEQFF
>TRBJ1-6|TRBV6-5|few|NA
TGTGCCAGCAGTTACTCGATTCCGTGGCAGGGATATTCACCCCTCCACTTT
CASSYSIPWQGYSPLHF
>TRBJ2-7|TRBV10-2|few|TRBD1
TGCGCCAGCAGTGATTATCGGGACAGGGGGAAAGGGTACTTC
CASSDYRDRGKGYF
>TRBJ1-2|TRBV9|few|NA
TGTGCCAGCAGCGTAGAGGGAGGAGATGGCTACACCTTC
CASSVEGGDGYTF
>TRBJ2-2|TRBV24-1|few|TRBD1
TGTGCCACCAGGGCTGGGACAGGGGACACCGGGGAGCTGTTTTTT
CATRAGTGDTGELFF
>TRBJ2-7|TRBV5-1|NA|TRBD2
TGCGCCAGCAGCGGCATAGCGGGAGGGGTCGAGCAGTACTTC
CASSGIAGGVEQYF
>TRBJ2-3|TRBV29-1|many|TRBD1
TGCAGCGTTGATAGGGGGCGTAAAGATACGCAGTATTTT
CSVDRGRKDTQYF
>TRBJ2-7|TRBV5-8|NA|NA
TGTGCCAGCAGCTTTGGGGTCGCCCGGGGGTTTTCCCTCTACGAGCAGTACTTC
CASSFGVARGFSLYEQYF
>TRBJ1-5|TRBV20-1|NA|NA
TGCAGTGCTAGAGATTGGACAGAGAATCAGCCCCAGCATTTT
CSARDWTENQPQHF
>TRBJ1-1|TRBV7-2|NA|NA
TGTGCCAGCAGCTTAGGTAGTTACACTGAAGCTTTCTTT
CASSLGSYTEAFF
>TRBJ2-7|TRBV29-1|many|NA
TGCAGCGTTGTCTCATCCGACAGATACTACGAGCAGTACTTC
CSVVSSDRYYEQYF
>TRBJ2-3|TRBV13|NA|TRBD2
TGTGCCAGCAGCCGCGCCACGTCAATTAGCGGGAGCCAGGCGGATACGCAGTATTTT
CASSRATSISGSQADTQYF
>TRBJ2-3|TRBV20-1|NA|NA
TGCAGTGCTGGCCGGGACGCATTTCGGACAGATACGCAGTATTTT
CSAGRDAFRTDTQYF
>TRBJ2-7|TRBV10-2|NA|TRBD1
TGCGCCAGCAGAAAGACAGGGGAACAATACGAGCAGTACTTC
CASRKTGEQYEQYF
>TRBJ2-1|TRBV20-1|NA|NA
TGCAGTGCTGGTGGGATGAGCTCCTACAATGAGCAGTTCTTC
CSAGGMSSYNEQFF
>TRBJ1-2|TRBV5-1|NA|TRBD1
TGCGCCAGCAGCCGTGGGACAGGGGAGGCTGGCTACACCTTC
CASSRGTGEAGYTF
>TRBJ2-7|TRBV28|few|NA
TGTGCCAGCAGCCCGGTCCCGGGAACGAAATACGAGCAGTACTTC
CASSPVPGTKYEQYF
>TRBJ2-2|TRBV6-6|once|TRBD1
TGTGCCAGCAGGGGACAGGGAGGGGGACCCGGGGAGCTGTTTTTT
CASRGQGGGPGELFF
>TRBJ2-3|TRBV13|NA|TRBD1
TGTGCCAGCAGCGAAAGGGGATCCTGGACAGGGGTAAATACGCAGTATTTT
CASSERGSWTGVNTQYF
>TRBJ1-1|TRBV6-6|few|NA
TGTGCCAGCAGTTTTTCCGGGAGGAACACTGAAGCTTTCTTT
CASSFSGRNTEAFF